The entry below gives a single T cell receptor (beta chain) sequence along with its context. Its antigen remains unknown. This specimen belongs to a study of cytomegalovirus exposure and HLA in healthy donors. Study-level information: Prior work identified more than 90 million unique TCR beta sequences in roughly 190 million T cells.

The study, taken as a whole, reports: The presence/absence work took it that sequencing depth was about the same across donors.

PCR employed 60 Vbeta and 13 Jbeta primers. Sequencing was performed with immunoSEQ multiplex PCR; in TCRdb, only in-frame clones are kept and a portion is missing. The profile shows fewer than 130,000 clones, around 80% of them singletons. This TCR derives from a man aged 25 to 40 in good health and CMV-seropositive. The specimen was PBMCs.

The CDR3 reads CAAGVEQFF. The CDR3 region has the DNA TGCGCCGCCGGAGTTGAGCAGTTCTTC. The V and J genes are TRBV10-2 and TRBJ2-1; D remains ambiguous. The germline CDR1 and CDR2 sequences are WSHSY and SAAADI. V gave up 11 bases and J gave up 9 bases, with 8 bases separating them. This CDR3 region has 9 residues.